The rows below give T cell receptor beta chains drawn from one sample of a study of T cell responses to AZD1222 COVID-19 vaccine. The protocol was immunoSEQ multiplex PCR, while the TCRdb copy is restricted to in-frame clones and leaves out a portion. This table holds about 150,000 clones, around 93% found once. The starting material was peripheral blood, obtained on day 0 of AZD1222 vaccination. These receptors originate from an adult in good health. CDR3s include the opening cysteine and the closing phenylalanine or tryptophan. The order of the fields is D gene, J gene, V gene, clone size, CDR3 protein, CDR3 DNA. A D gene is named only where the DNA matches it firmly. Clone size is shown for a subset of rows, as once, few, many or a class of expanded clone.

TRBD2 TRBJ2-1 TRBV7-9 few CASSLSLAGAYNEQFF TGTGCCAGCAGCTTATCTCTAGCGGGAGCCTACAATGAGCAGTTCTTC
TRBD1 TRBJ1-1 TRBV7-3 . CASSQGTGEAFF TGTGCCAGCAGCCAAGGGACAGGTGAAGCTTTCTTT
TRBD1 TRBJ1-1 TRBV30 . CAWSWTGDVTNTEAFF TGTGCCTGGAGTTGGACAGGGGATGTGACGAACACTGAAGCTTTCTTT
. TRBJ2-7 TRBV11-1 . CASSLQGYEQYF TGTGCCAGCAGCCTTCAGGGGTACGAGCAGTACTTC
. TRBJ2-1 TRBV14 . CASSQGLGRGSSYNEQFF TGTGCCAGCAGCCAAGGGCTGGGGAGAGGTAGCTCCTACAATGAGCAGTTCTTC
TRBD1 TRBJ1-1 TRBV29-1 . CSVEDRWDTEAFF TGCAGCGTTGAGGACAGGTGGGACACTGAAGCTTTCTTT
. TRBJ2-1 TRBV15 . CATSRDIGGGSEQFF TGTGCCACCAGCAGAGATATTGGAGGGGGCAGTGAGCAGTTCTTC
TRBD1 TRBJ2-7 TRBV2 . CASSQGTVLYYEQYF TGTGCCAGCAGCCAGGGGACAGTTCTGTACTACGAGCAGTACTTC
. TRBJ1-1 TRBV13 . CASSHTGRGRTEAFF TGTGCCAGCAGCCATACAGGGCGGGGGAGAACTGAAGCTTTCTTT
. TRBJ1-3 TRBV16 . CASSQRGFGNTIYF TGTGCCAGCAGCCAACGGGGATTTGGAAACACCATATATTTT
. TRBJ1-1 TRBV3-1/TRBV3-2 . CASSQRTVNTEAFF TGTGCCAGCAGCCAACGGACGGTGAACACTGAAGCTTTCTTT
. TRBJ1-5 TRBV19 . CASSGQSNQPQHF TGTGCCAGTAGCGGACAGTCCAATCAGCCCCAGCATTTT
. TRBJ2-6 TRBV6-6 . CASRPRGSGANVLTF TGTGCCAGCAGACCTAGGGGGTCTGGGGCCAACGTCCTGACTTTC
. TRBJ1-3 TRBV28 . CASLTSAYGNTIYF TGTGCCAGCCTCACTTCGGCGTATGGAAACACCATATATTTT
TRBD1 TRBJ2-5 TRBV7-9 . CASSLGKGGVKETQYF TGTGCCAGCAGCTTGGGTAAAGGGGGCGTTAAAGAGACCCAGTACTTC
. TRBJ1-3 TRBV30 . CAWSLYTLKGNTIYF TGTGCCTGGAGTCTCTACACTCTGAAGGGAAACACCATATATTTT
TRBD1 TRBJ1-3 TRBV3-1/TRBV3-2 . CASSQNGDRTNTIYF TGTGCCAGCAGCCAAAATGGGGACAGAACGAACACCATATATTTT
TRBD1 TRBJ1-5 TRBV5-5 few CASSLDGTENQPQHF TGTGCCAGCAGCTTGGACGGGACAGAAAATCAGCCCCAGCATTTT
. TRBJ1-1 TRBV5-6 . CASSLGRGTTTEAFF TGTGCCAGCAGCTTGGGCAGAGGTACGACCACTGAAGCTTTCTTT
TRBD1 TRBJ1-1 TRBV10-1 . CASREQGANTEAFF TGCGCCAGCAGGGAACAGGGGGCGAACACTGAAGCTTTCTTT
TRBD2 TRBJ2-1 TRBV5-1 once CASSLDPAGVNEQFF TGCGCCAGCAGCTTGGATCCAGCGGGAGTGAATGAGCAGTTCTTC
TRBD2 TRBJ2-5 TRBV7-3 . CASSFSGGGETQYF TGTGCCAGCAGCTTTAGCGGGGGAGGGGAGACCCAGTACTTC
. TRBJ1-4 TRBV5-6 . CASGNTGKNEKLFF TGTGCCAGCGGCAATACAGGGAAGAACGAAAAACTGTTTTTT
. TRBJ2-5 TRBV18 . CASSPPSGSETQYF TGTGCCAGCTCACCACCGTCAGGTTCTGAGACCCAGTACTTC
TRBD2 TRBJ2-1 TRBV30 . CAWSVRASGSNEQFF TGTGCCTGGAGTGTAAGGGCTAGCGGGAGCAATGAGCAGTTCTTC
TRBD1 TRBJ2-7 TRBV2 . CASSEWDSTYEQYF TGTGCCAGCAGTGAATGGGACAGTACCTACGAGCAGTACTTC
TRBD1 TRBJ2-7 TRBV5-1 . CASSTLQGAMGEQYF TGCGCCAGCAGCACATTACAGGGGGCGATGGGTGAGCAGTACTTC
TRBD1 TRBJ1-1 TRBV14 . CASSRSTGHPEAFF TGTGCCAGCAGCCGATCGACAGGGCATCCCGAAGCTTTCTTT
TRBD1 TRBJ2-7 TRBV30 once CAWTPRGQGFLKYF TGTGCCTGGACCCCCCGGGGACAGGGATTTCTTAAGTACTTC
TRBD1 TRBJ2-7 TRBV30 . CAWSVGGRPLDEQYF TGTGCCTGGAGTGTAGGGGGCAGGCCGCTGGACGAGCAGTACTTC
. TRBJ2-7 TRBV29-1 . CSVVRTVKGYEQYF TGCAGCGTTGTAAGGACAGTAAAAGGCTACGAGCAGTACTTC
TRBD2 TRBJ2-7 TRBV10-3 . CAISESGSGRTYEQYF TGTGCCATCAGTGAGTCAGGGAGCGGGAGAACCTACGAGCAGTACTTC
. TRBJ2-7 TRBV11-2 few CASSLDGAAEYF TGTGCCAGCAGCTTAGATGGGGCGGCGGAGTACTTC
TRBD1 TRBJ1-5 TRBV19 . CASSIGRGPNQPQHF TGTGCCAGTAGTATAGGAAGGGGGCCCAATCAGCCCCAGCATTTT
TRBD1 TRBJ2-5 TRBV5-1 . CASSFRQGVGETQYF TGCGCCAGCAGCTTCCGGCAGGGGGTTGGAGAGACCCAGTACTTC
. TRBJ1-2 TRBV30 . CAWSVWGESYGYTF TGTGCCTGGAGTGTATGGGGGGAGAGCTATGGCTACACCTTC
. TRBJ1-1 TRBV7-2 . CASTPLQKAEAFF TGTGCCAGCACCCCACTACAGAAAGCTGAAGCTTTCTTT